A selection of T cell receptor beta chains follows, all from one sample in a study of cytomegalovirus exposure and HLA in healthy donors. The method was immunoSEQ multiplex PCR; TCRdb's version includes in-frame clones alone and lacks a portion of them. The table records roughly 220,000 clones, roughly three quarters of them present only once. Sequencing was done on a sample of PBMCs. The source is a man in his forties or fifties in good health and CMV-seronegative. Both conserved end residues are part of each CDR3. A D gene is named only where the DNA matches it firmly. Clone size is given for some rows only: seen once, a few or many times, or a class if the clone is expanded.

TRBV11-3	TRBD1	TRBJ2-7	few	TGTGCCAGCGGGACAGGGAACGAGCAGTACTTC	CASGTGNEQYF
TRBV9	-	TRBJ2-3	-	TGTGCCAGCAGCGCTAGACCGGGCACAGATACGCAGTATTTT	CASSARPGTDTQYF
TRBV14	TRBD1	TRBJ1-3	-	TGTGCCAGCAGCCCCATCTACGGGACAGGGGGAAACACCATATATTTT	CASSPIYGTGGNTIYF
TRBV5-1	TRBD1	TRBJ1-1	-	TGCGCCAGCAGCCTACTAGGGGACAGGAACGAAGCTTTCTTT	CASSLLGDRNEAFF
TRBV30	-	TRBJ2-7	once	TGTGCCTCCAAACAGGGAGTGCGGAACGAGCAGTACTTC	CASKQGVRNEQYF
TRBV7-9	-	TRBJ2-3	-	TGTGCCAGCAGCTGGCGGGGTACGGATACGCAGTATTTT	CASSWRGTDTQYF
TRBV5-1	-	TRBJ1-2	-	TGCGCCAGCAGCCCGGCGGGAGCGACCACTAACTATGGCTACACCTTC	CASSPAGATTNYGYTF
TRBV30	-	TRBJ1-5	-	TGTGCCTGGAGTGAGATAGCCAATCAGCCCCAGCATTTT	CAWSEIANQPQHF
TRBV29-1	-	TRBJ1-5	few	TGCAGCGTTCGGGGGGCTGGTCAGCCCCAGCATTTT	CSVRGAGQPQHF
TRBV6-5	-	TRBJ1-2	-	TGTGCCAGCTCTATAGGGGAAAACTATGGCTACACCTTC	CASSIGENYGYTF
TRBV25-1	TRBD2	TRBJ2-1	-	TGTGCCAGCAGTGACAGGACTAGCATGGAGTTCTTC	CASSDRTSMEFF
TRBV7-9	TRBD2	TRBJ2-3	few	TGTGCCAGCAGCGGGCAGACTAGCGGAGCCAGCACAGATACGCAGTATTTT	CASSGQTSGASTDTQYF
TRBV4-2	-	TRBJ2-7	-	TGTGCCAGCAGCCGCTACCCAGAGGGCTACGAGCAGTACTTC	CASSRYPEGYEQYF
TRBV15	-	TRBJ2-1	-	TGTGCCACCAGCAGAGATAGGGGCAGGAAGAATGAGCAGTTCTTC	CATSRDRGRKNEQFF
TRBV9	TRBD1	TRBJ2-1	once	TGTGCCAGCAGCTTACGGACAGGGGGCCCCTTCAATGAGCAGTTCTTC	CASSLRTGGPFNEQFF
TRBV5-1	TRBD1	TRBJ2-1	-	TGCGCCAGCAGCTTGCCGACAGGGACCTACAATGAGCAGTTCTTC	CASSLPTGTYNEQFF
TRBV7-3	TRBD2	TRBJ2-1	-	TGTGCCAGCAGCCTTAGCGGGATTAGCTCCTACAATGAGCAGTTCTTC	CASSLSGISSYNEQFF
TRBV19	TRBD1	TRBJ1-2	-	TGTGCCAGTAGCCCCGACCAGGGGGCTAATGGCTACACCTTC	CASSPDQGANGYTF
TRBV28	TRBD2	TRBJ2-2	-	TGTGCCAGCAGTAAATATCGGACTAGCGGGAGTCAGACCGGGGAGCTGTTTTTT	CASSKYRTSGSQTGELFF
TRBV7-2	-	TRBJ2-5	-	TGTGCCAGCAGCCAACCGGGACAACAAGAGACCCAGTACTTC	CASSQPGQQETQYF
TRBV28	-	TRBJ2-2	once	TGTGCCAGCAGTTTAGGGGGCCGTAGCACCGGGGAGCTGTTTTTT	CASSLGGRSTGELFF
TRBV7-9	TRBD1	TRBJ2-1	-	TGTGCCAGCAGCCTACAGGGGCCCAGGGATGAGCAGTTCTTC	CASSLQGPRDEQFF
TRBV7-9	-	TRBJ1-1	once	TGTGCCAGCAGCTTGAACTGGAACACTGAAGCTTTCTTT	CASSLNWNTEAFF
TRBV28	-	TRBJ2-1	once	TGTGCCAGCAGTTTAGAGATACCTGATGAGCAGTTCTTC	CASSLEIPDEQFF
TRBV5-1	TRBD2	TRBJ2-7	-	TGCGCCAGCAGCTTGCATATAGCGGGAGTCGAGCAGTACTTC	CASSLHIAGVEQYF
TRBV7-9	-	TRBJ2-6	-	TGTGCCAGCAGCTACAACTCTGGGGCCAACGTCCTGACTTTC	CASSYNSGANVLTF
TRBV27	TRBD1	TRBJ1-1	-	TGTGCCAGCAGTTTAGCACAGGGGGTCGGGAACACTGAAGCTTTCTTT	CASSLAQGVGNTEAFF
TRBV2	TRBD1	TRBJ2-7	-	TGTGCCAGCAGTGGGGACAGGGTAGCCAAGCAGTACTTC	CASSGDRVAKQYF
TRBV18	TRBD2	TRBJ2-7	-	TGTGCCAGCTCACCAGGAGCGGGGGACTACGAGCAGTACTTC	CASSPGAGDYEQYF
TRBV4-1	TRBD2	TRBJ2-2	-	TGCGCCAGCAGCCAATTCACTAGCGTGAACACCGGGGAGCTGTTTTTT	CASSQFTSVNTGELFF
TRBV11-2	TRBD2	TRBJ2-7	-	TGTGCCAGCAGCACGGGACTAGGACCCTACGAGCAGTACTTC	CASSTGLGPYEQYF
TRBV30	-	TRBJ1-1	-	TGTGCCTGGAGGGCCACAGGTAACACTGAAGCTTTCTTT	CAWRATGNTEAFF
TRBV5-4	-	TRBJ1-1	-	TGTGCCAGCAGCTTGGACAAGAACACTGAAGCTTTCTTT	CASSLDKNTEAFF
TRBV7-2	TRBD2	TRBJ2-5	-	TGTGCCAGCAGCATTGGGACTAGCGTCCAAGAGACCCAGTACTTC	CASSIGTSVQETQYF
TRBV7-7	-	TRBJ2-7	-	TGTGCCAGCAGCTTAGGACCCGCAGGGTGCTCCTACGAGCAGTACTTC	CASSLGPAGCSYEQYF
TRBV27	-	TRBJ2-7	-	TGTGCCAGCAGCCCAGACGGGAAACCCTACGAGCAGTACTTC	CASSPDGKPYEQYF
TRBV30	-	TRBJ1-5	-	TGTGCCTGGACCCCCTTCGGGGGGCGTATCAATCAGCCCCAGCATTTT	CAWTPFGGRINQPQHF
TRBV13	-	TRBJ1-1	-	TGTGCCAGCACCCAAGGACAGAGGGGAGCTTTCTTT	CASTQGQRGAFF
TRBV9	TRBD1	TRBJ1-3	-	TGTGCCAGCAGCGTCGCAGGGGGCGAGGGAAACACCATATATTTT	CASSVAGGEGNTIYF
TRBV5-6	-	TRBJ2-3	few	TGTGCCAGCAGCCGGTTTGCGGGAGATACGCAGTATTTT	CASSRFAGDTQYF
TRBV19	-	TRBJ1-1	-	TGTGCCAGTAAAACTACAGGGAACACTGAAGCTTTCTTT	CASKTTGNTEAFF
TRBV4-1	TRBD2	TRBJ2-3	-	TGCGCCAGCAGCCAACCTAGCGGGAGGATCACAGATACGCAGTATTTT	CASSQPSGRITDTQYF
TRBV5-8	-	TRBJ2-5	-	TGTGCCAGCAGAAAGACAGGAGAGACCCAGTACTTC	CASRKTGETQYF
TRBV5-8	-	TRBJ1-2	-	TGTGCCAGCAGCCCTAGAGACTCACCGGCCTATGGCTACACCTTC	CASSPRDSPAYGYTF
TRBV29-1	-	TRBJ1-1	-	TGCAGCGTTGCTCTGACTTCGAACACTGAAGCTTTCTTT	CSVALTSNTEAFF
TRBV6-5	-	TRBJ1-5	few	TGTGCCAGCTCAGACAGGAGCAATCAGCCCCAGCATTTT	CASSDRSNQPQHF
TRBV11-3	TRBD2	TRBJ2-7	-	TGTGCCAGCAGCCCCCAAGCGGGAGGAAGCTACGAGCAGTACTTC	CASSPQAGGSYEQYF
TRBV19	-	TRBJ1-5	-	TGTGCCAGTAGTGCTCCAAGGGAGAACAATCAGCCCCAGCATTTT	CASSAPRENNQPQHF
TRBV4-2	TRBD1	TRBJ2-7	-	TGTGCCAGCAGCCGCGGGACAGGGGCCTACGAGCAGTACTTC	CASSRGTGAYEQYF
TRBV14	-	TRBJ2-1	-	TGTGCCAGCAGCGATAGCAATGAGCAGTTCTTC	CASSDSNEQFF
TRBV6-5	TRBD1	TRBJ1-2	-	TGTGCCAGCAGTAAAGGACAGGGGGCTAGTGGCTACACCTTC	CASSKGQGASGYTF
TRBV10-3	TRBD1	TRBJ2-7	-	TGTGCCATCAGGAGGGACAGGGGATACCACGAGCAGTACTTC	CAIRRDRGYHEQYF
TRBV5-5	TRBD1	TRBJ2-7	-	TGTGCCAGCAGCTCCTGGGACAGCTACGAGCAGTACTTC	CASSSWDSYEQYF